This T cell receptor beta chain was sequenced during a study of control samples from healthy donors and cancer patients. The CDR3 is made up of 15 amino acids. CDR1 MDHEN and CDR2 SYDVKM come from the germline V gene. Trimming cost V 2 bases and J 4 bases; bases outside gene matches: 4. Measured with immunoSEQ multiplex PCR; TCRdb has only the in-frame clones, and not every one. The sample carries approximately 87,000 clones, about 85% recorded once. Input material: blood. The TCR was taken from a woman aged 50 to 65 in good health. The chain links TRBV28 to TRBJ1-5; 8 bases align to TRBD1. The CDR3 sequence is CASSLAGGANQPQHF. The CDR3 nucleotides read TGTGCCAGCAGTTTAGCAGGGGGCGCGAATCAGCCCCAGCATTTT.